These 30 T cell receptor beta chains were sequenced from one sample in a study of vaccination and CD4 T cells after COVID-19. As to treatment: roughly 10-day PBMC culture with coronavirus spike peptide pools or control peptides (ViraFEST assay). Ahead of the COVID-19 pandemic (2011-2018), the CD4+ T cells of the unexposed donor were collected. An Oncomine TCR Beta short-read assay was used to sequence the DNA from cultured CD4+ T cells. Genomic DNA was isolated from CD4+ T cells that had been cultured. In TCRdb, the PCR reads were re-called with MiXCR into one record per CDR3 protein. The table has more than 8,500 distinct CDR3 sequences, approximately 28% seen once. The antigens of these receptors remain unknown. Sequences were obtained from CD4+ T cells from blood, cultured in vitro. The receptor source for this set is a human donor in good health.

A note on this clonotype: At one end the junction does not follow the germline gene, possibly because of a read error. This chain connects TRBV7-2 to TRBJ2-2; possibly TRBD2 for D (5 bases). Germline assignment: CDR1 SGHTA and CDR2 FQGNSA. This CDR3 is built from 14 residues. CDR3 DNA: TGTGCCAGCAGACAACAGACGAACATCGGGGAGCCGTTTTTT. This gives the protein CASRQQTNIGEPFF.

The chain joins TRBV9 to TRBJ1-2, with a possible D match to TRBD1 (5 bases). The CDR3 has 15 residues. Between the trimmed V and J ends, which lost 4 bases and 8 bases, there was a span of 21 bases. The V gene's germline CDR1 is SGDLS and CDR2 YYNGEE. CDR3 amino acids: CASSPPPGTAAGYTF. CDR3 nucleotides: TGTGCCAGCAGCCCACCTCCCGGGACCGCCGCGGGCTACACCTTC.

This chain uses TRBV11-3 with TRBJ2-5; 7 bases match TRBD1. Germline V gene lookup returns CDR1 SGHNT and CDR2 YENEEA. V shed 4 bases and J 1 base; nucleotides not matched to a gene: 3. The CDR3 extends over 14 amino acids. The CDR3 region has the DNA TGTGCCAGCAGCTCCCGGGACAGCCAAGAGACCCAGTACTTC. Translated, it gives CASSSRDSQETQYF. Full variable domain (missing parts from reference TRBV11-3 and TRBJ2-5): EAGVVQSPRYKIIEKKQPVAFWCNPISGHNTLYWYLQNLGQGPELLIRYENEEAVDDSQLPKDRFSAERLKGVDSTLKIQPAELGDSAVYLCASSSRDSQETQYFGPGTRLLVL.

The gene calls are TRBV28 and TRBJ2-7, with 9 bases aligning to TRBD1. Trimming at V came to 6 bases and at J to 2 bases, leaving 8 bases not matched to a gene. The CDR3 is 15 amino acids. Germline CDR1 is MDHEN and CDR2 is SYDVKM. This CDR3 reads CASRNYRGRTYEQYF. The CDR3 DNA reads as TGTGCCAGCAGAAACTACAGGGGGCGCACCTACGAGCAGTACTTC. Filled out from reference TRBV28 and TRBJ2-7, the complete variable domain reads DVKVTQSSRYLVKRTGEKVFLECVQDMDHENMFWYRQDPGLGLRLIYFSYDVKMKEKGDIPEGYSVSREKKERFSLILESASTNQTSMYLCASRNYRGRTYEQYFGPGTRLTVT.

The rearrangement joins TRBV6-2 or TRBV6-3 to TRBJ2-3; 13 positions match TRBD2. The CDR3 is made up of 15 amino acids. V trimming: 6 bases; J trimming: 6 bases; junction bases outside the gene matches: 6. Germline V gene lookup returns CDR1 MNHEY and CDR2 SVGEGT. The CDR3 is CASRLAGGRSDTQYF. The CDR3 coding sequence is TGTGCCAGCAGACTAGCGGGAGGGCGCAGTGATACGCAGTATTTT.

This clonotype has more than one count but fewer than ten. The rearrangement uses TRBV5-4 and TRBJ2-7, with D perhaps matching TRBD2 (6 bases). This CDR3 has 15 residues. The V end lost 0 bases, the J end lost 3 bases, and 13 bases lay between the germline ends. The germline CDR1 and CDR2 sequences are SGHNT and YYREEE (reference sequence). The CDR3 DNA is TGTGCCAGCAGCTTGGGACAGCGGGCGGACTACGAGCAGTACTTC. Amino acid sequence: CASSLGQRADYEQYF.

This chain connects TRBV28 to TRBJ1-3, with 7 bases identical to TRBD1. This CDR3 is built from 14 residues. With 6 bases clipped from V and 2 bases from J, the junction kept 4 bases outside the gene matches. In germline, CDR1 is MDHEN, CDR2 SYDVKM. The DNA for the CDR3 is TGTGCCAGCAGACCCGACAGGGCTGGAAACACCATATATTTT. Amino acids: CASRPDRAGNTIYF.

This chain joins TRBV6-2 or TRBV6-3 and TRBJ1-5, with a tentative D call TRBD1 (5 bases). The CDR3 spans 14 residues. CDR1 and CDR2 from the germline V gene are MNHEY and SVGEGT. The V end lost 8 bases, the J end lost 2 bases, and 13 bases lay between the germline ends. CDR3 residues: CASVTPTGNQPQHF. Written as DNA, the CDR3 is TGTGCCAGCGTAACCCCGACAGGCAATCAGCCCCAGCATTTT.

The genes are TRBV2 and TRBJ2-1, with 13 nucleotides matching TRBD2. J lost 15 bases, V lost 3 bases, and 11 bases had no gene match. CDR1 is SNHLY, CDR2 FYNNEI, per germline. The CDR3 consists of 15 residues. The CDR3 sequence: CASSDGTSGAPAPFF. DNA for the CDR3: TGTGCCAGCAGTGACGGGACTAGCGGGGCCCCAGCGCCGTTCTTC.

The chain carries TRBV27 and TRBJ2-1, with TRBD2 as a possible D gene (5 bases). V was pared by 5 bases and J by 3 bases, with 17 bases between. CDR1 and CDR2 from the germline V gene are MNHEY and SMNVEV (reference sequence). The CDR3 totals 16 residues. The CDR3 loop is CASSAAKRSDYNEQFF. CDR3 nucleotides: TGTGCCAGCAGTGCCGCTAAGCGGAGTGACTACAATGAGCAGTTCTTC.

The chain joins TRBV2 to TRBJ1-5, with TRBD1 matching over 7 bases. The V gene's germline CDR1 is SNHLY and CDR2 FYNNEI. The V gene end was trimmed by 4 bases and the J gene end by 2 bases; junction bases not matched to a gene: 11. CDR3 size: 17 residues. CDR3 sequence: CASSATNTGAGNQPQHF. Here the CDR3 DNA reads TGTGCCAGCAGTGCCACTAACACAGGGGCCGGCAATCAGCCCCAGCATTTT.

V and J are TRBV2 and TRBJ1-1, with 10 bases that match TRBD1. CDR3 size: 17 residues. Germline assignment: CDR1 SNHLY and CDR2 FYNNEI. V dropped 1 base and J dropped 0; count of bases not matched to a gene: 5. In nucleotides, the CDR3 is TGTGCCAGCAGTGAAGGGACAGGGGGGGGAATGAACACTGAAGCTTTCTTT. Protein sequence: CASSEGTGGGMNTEAFF.

This clonotype is judged medium-sized (0.01 to 0.1%). The J gene is TRBJ1-6, the V gene TRBV28; D is undetermined. V lost 7 bases and J lost 5, with 9 bases in between. Looked up from germline, CDR1 is MDHEN and CDR2 is SYDVKM. CDR3 length: 13 amino acids. The DNA for the CDR3 is TGTGCCAGCAAAAGCCAGCATAATTCACCCCTCCACTTT. It codes for CASKSQHNSPLHF.

This clonotype has only a few counts. The chain couples TRBV6-1 to TRBJ2-2; 9 bases fit TRBD2. Germline assignment: CDR1 MNHNS and CDR2 SASEGT. Trimming at V came to 5 bases and at J to 0 bases, leaving 7 bases not matched to a gene. This CDR3 spans 17 amino acids. Written as DNA, the CDR3 is TGTGCCAGCAGTCCCGGGACTAGCCTCTCGAACACCGGGGAGCTGTTTTTT. Protein sequence: CASSPGTSLSNTGELFF.

The table lists this clonotype with a few counts. The chain employs TRBV20-1 and TRBJ2-7; a weak D match, TRBD1 (6 bases). This CDR3 is 14 amino acids long. Looked up from germline, CDR1 is DFQATT and CDR2 is SNEGSKA (reference sequence). Trimming removed 3 bases from V and 2 bases from J, with 14 bases in between. The CDR3 spells CSARGWTVPYEQYF. CDR3 in DNA: TGCAGTGCTAGGGGATGGACAGTCCCCTACGAGCAGTACTTC.

In this sample, this clonotype turned up a few times. The chain employs TRBV7-3 and TRBJ1-2; perhaps TRBD1 as D (6 bases). CDR3 length: 13 amino acids. Germline-derived CDR1 and CDR2 are SGHTA and FQGTGA. V lost 3 bases to trimming and J lost 5 bases, with 10 bases between them. DNA for the CDR3: TGTGCCAGCAGCTTCGACGGACAGTATGGCTACACCTTC. Its translation: CASSFDGQYGYTF.

The V call is TRBV28, the J call TRBJ2-7; D is tentatively TRBD1 or TRBD2 (5 bases each). Between the trimmed V and J ends, which lost 2 bases and 6 bases, there was a span of 11 bases. Germline values: CDR1 MDHEN, CDR2 SYDVKM. The CDR3 spans 13 residues. Here the CDR3 reads CASSLSSGGEQYF. CDR3 bases: TGTGCCAGCAGTTTAAGTTCTGGGGGCGAGCAGTACTTC. Full variable domain (rest looked up from reference TRBV28 and TRBJ2-7): DVKVTQSSRYLVKRTGEKVFLECVQDMDHENMFWYRQDPGLGLRLIYFSYDVKMKEKGDIPEGYSVSREKKERFSLILESASTNQTSMYLCASSLSSGGEQYFGPGTRLTVT.

The V gene is TRBV7-2, the J gene TRBJ2-1; D is unclear. CDR1 is SGHTA and CDR2 is FQGNSA in the germline V gene. V was pared by 1 base and J by 0 bases, with 7 bases between. The CDR3 contains 15 residues. The CDR3 coding sequence is TGTGCCAGCAGCTTAGTCAGGAGCTCCTACAATGAGCAGTTCTTC. Encoded protein: CASSLVRSSYNEQFF.

This chain connects TRBV9 to TRBJ2-5; TRBD2 aligns across 7 bases. Losses at the gene ends were 6 bases for V and 4 bases for J; bases not matched to a gene: 6. Germline V lookup: CDR1 SGDLS, CDR2 YYNGEE. This CDR3 contains 13 residues. CDR3 in DNA: TGTGCCAGCACCCGATCGGGAGGAGAGACCCAGTACTTC. Residues: CASTRSGGETQYF.

The rearrangement joins TRBV20-1 to TRBJ1-5, with D possibly being TRBD1 (6 bases). The CDR3 length is 15 residues. From germline, CDR1 is DFQATT and CDR2 SNEGSKA (reference sequence). V lost 4 bases to trimming and J lost 7 bases, with 20 bases between them. The CDR3 region is CSATSGGAQWQPQHF. The CDR3 nucleotides are TGCAGTGCTACAAGCGGGGGGGCTCAGTGGCAGCCCCAGCATTTT.

As DNA, the CDR3 is TGTGCCAGCAGCTTAGCGTTGCGGGAGGGAGGCACAGATACGCAGTATTTT. Amino acid sequence: CASSLALREGGTDTQYF. This chain connects TRBV11-2 to TRBJ2-3; 9 bases agree with TRBD2. CDR3 size: 17 residues. Unmatched junction bases numbered 6, after V lost 1 base and J lost 1 base. In germline, CDR1 is SGHAT, CDR2 FQNNGV.

The chain couples TRBV7-3 to TRBJ2-3, with 15 bases lining up with TRBD2. The CDR3 is 16 residues long. CDR1 is SGHTA, CDR2 FQGTGA, per germline. J was trimmed by 3 bases and V by 5 bases; bases with no gene match: 3. The CDR3 DNA reads as TGTGCCAGCAGCCGGGGGACTAGCGGGAGGACAGATACGCAGTATTTT. Its translation is CASSRGTSGRTDTQYF.

This clonotype was seen more than once but under ten times. The chain combines TRBV6-2 or TRBV6-3 with TRBJ2-1; 8 bases agree with TRBD2. V shed 5 bases and J 1 base; nucleotides not matched to a gene: 4. The germline V gene encodes CDR1 MNHEY and CDR2 SVGEGT. The CDR3 length is 15 residues. CDR3 sequence: CASSLSGESYNEQFF. The CDR3 DNA reads as TGTGCCAGCAGTCTTAGCGGGGAATCCTACAATGAGCAGTTCTTC.

J is TRBJ2-7 and V is TRBV7-3, with TRBD1 identical over 9 bases. Trimming removed 5 bases from V and 6 bases from J; junction bases left unmatched: 11. Germline V CDR1 and CDR2: SGHTA, FQGTGA. The CDR3 extends over 15 amino acids. Here the CDR3 reads CASSATRDRVGEQYF. The DNA for the CDR3 is TGTGCCAGCAGCGCCACTCGGGACAGGGTCGGCGAGCAGTACTTC.

In this sample, this clonotype turned up a few times. V is TRBV29-1 and J is TRBJ1-2; maybe TRBD1 (5 bases). The CDR3 is made up of 13 amino acids. Trimming took off 6 bases at V and 1 base at J, with 12 bases between the two ends. Germline V CDR1 and CDR2: SQVTM, ANQGSEA. CDR3 amino acids: CSVMTAFNYGYTF. CDR3 DNA sequence: TGCAGCGTCATGACAGCGTTTAACTATGGCTACACCTTC.

V and J are TRBV7-2 and TRBJ2-3, with D unresolved. The germline V and J ends were trimmed by 5 bases and 4 bases, with 16 bases remaining between them. The CDR3 loop spans 15 amino acids. Germline V gene sequence: CDR1 SGHTA, CDR2 FQGNSA. CDR3 amino acids: CASSPYLIGADTQYF. CDR3 DNA sequence: TGTGCCAGCAGCCCCTATCTAATCGGCGCAGATACGCAGTATTTT. Based on the CDR3 plus reference TRBV7-2 and TRBJ2-3, the full variable domain is GAGVSQSPSNKVTEKGKDVELRCDPISGHTALYWYRQSLGQGLEFLIYFQGNSAPDKSGLPSDRFSAERTGGSVSTLTIQRTQQEDSAVYLCASSPYLIGADTQYFGPGTRLTVL.

This clonotype has more than one count but fewer than ten. The chain is built from TRBV28 and TRBJ1-2; D is perhaps TRBD1 (6 bases). The CDR3 loop spans 14 amino acids. V gave up 6 bases and J gave up 4 bases, with 15 bases separating them. Germline V lookup: CDR1 MDHEN, CDR2 SYDVKM. The CDR3 DNA reads as TGTGCCAGCAGCCAAACAGGGAACGGCTATGGCTACACCTTC. Translating it yields CASSQTGNGYGYTF.

The rearrangement links TRBV7-9 to TRBJ1-5; D unresolved. CDR1 and CDR2 (germline): SEHNR, FQNEAQ (reference sequence). The CDR3 length is 13 residues. V gave up 2 bases and J gave up 5 bases, with 7 bases separating them. CDR3 DNA sequence: TGTGCCAGCAGCTTATCGGTGGATCAGCCCCAGCATTTT. Its protein product is CASSLSVDQPQHF.

V and J are TRBV29-1 and TRBJ2-5; 7 bases agree with TRBD2. Germline V gene sequence: CDR1 SQVTM, CDR2 ANQGSEA. After removal of 3 bases from V and 4 bases from J, the junction contained 2 bases not matched to a gene. The CDR3 runs to 12 residues. The chain's CDR3 is CSVDTGGETQYF. For the CDR3, the DNA is TGCAGCGTTGATACGGGGGGAGAGACCCAGTACTTC.

The rearrangement links TRBV19 to TRBJ1-1; weak D call: TRBD1 (6 bases). This CDR3 comprises 16 residues. Trimming removed 3 bases at V and 4 bases at J, with 18 bases between. Germline CDR1 reads LNHDA; CDR2 reads SQIVND (reference sequence). This CDR3 is CASSISGGGRSTEAFF. CDR3 DNA sequence: TGTGCCAGTAGTATTAGCGGGGGCGGCAGGAGCACTGAAGCTTTCTTT.